These 21 T cell receptor beta chains share one sample of origin, sequenced in a study of blood T cell repertoires in COVID-19. Profiled with immunoSEQ multiplex PCR; TCRdb holds only in-frame clones, not every one. The sample lists more than 150,000 clones; about four fifths were seen once. Material for sequencing was peripheral blood. The receptors originated from a man aged 65 to 85 who had recovered from COVID-19.

CDR3 in DNA: TGTGCCACCAGCAGAGATGCAGGGCAGGGAACAGATACGCAGTATTTT. Translated, it gives CATSRDAGQGTDTQYF. V and J are TRBV15 and TRBJ2-3; D may be TRBD1 (5 bases). Trimming took 0 bases from V and 3 from J, leaving 13 bases between them. Per the germline V gene, CDR1 is LNHNV and CDR2 is YYDKDF (reference sequence). The CDR3 has 16 residues.

This rearrangement joins TRBV28 to TRBJ1-2; D perhaps matches TRBD1 (5 bases). The CDR3 loop spans 15 amino acids. In germline, CDR1 is MDHEN, CDR2 SYDVKM. Trimming shortened V by 3 bases and J by 5 bases, and 16 bases separated the two germline ends. The DNA of the CDR3 is TGTGCCAGCAGTTTCCCTCCAGGGAGGGGTTATGGCTACACCTTC. Protein: CASSFPPGRGYGYTF.

Concerning this clone: The junction departs from the called germline gene at one end, perhaps through a read error. The chain carries TRBV5-4 and TRBJ2-7; D might be TRBD1 (5 bases). CDR1 and CDR2 from the germline V gene are SGHNT and YYREEE (reference sequence). This CDR3 has 14 residues. The CDR3 DNA reads TGTACCAGCAGCCCCGACAGCGTGATCTACGAGCAGTACTTC. It is translated as CTSSPDSVIYEQYF.

The chain is built from TRBV20-1 and TRBJ2-1, with TRBD2 matching over 9 bases. After removal of 6 bases from V and 5 bases from J, the junction contained 11 bases not matched to a gene. Germline V gene sequence: CDR1 DFQATT, CDR2 SNEGSKA (reference sequence). The CDR3 is 15 amino acids. This CDR3 is CSASIAGAGNNEQFF. CDR3 nucleotides: TGCAGTGCAAGTATAGCGGGAGCGGGAAACAATGAGCAGTTCTTC.

This clone has just one count. V usage is TRBV18 and J usage is TRBJ1-5; no clear D. The CDR3 consists of 15 residues. Trimming stripped 3 bases from V and 1 base from J, with 10 bases between. The germline CDR1 and CDR2 sequences are KGHSH and LQKENI. As DNA, the CDR3 is TGTGCCAGCTCACCCGAGGGAGGAAGCAATCAGCCCCAGCATTTT. Translation: CASSPEGGSNQPQHF.

The chain employs TRBV5-1 and TRBJ2-5; D remains unclear. V was trimmed by 0 bases and J by 4 bases, leaving 7 bases between them. Germline-derived CDR1 and CDR2 are SGHRS and YFSETQ. The CDR3 is 13 amino acids. The CDR3 DNA reads TGCGCCAGCAGCTTGGAACTGTTAGAGACCCAGTACTTC. Protein product: CASSLELLETQYF.

CDR3 sequence (DNA): TGTGCCTGGAGTGTTATGGCCACTGAAGCTTTCTTT. This encodes CAWSVMATEAFF. V usage is TRBV30 and J usage is TRBJ1-1; D is unclear. Trimming removed 0 bases at V and 4 bases at J, with 6 bases between. This CDR3 is 12 amino acids long. Germline V gives CDR1 GTSNPN, CDR2 SVGIG (reference sequence). Based on the CDR3 plus reference TRBV30 and TRBJ1-1, the full variable domain is SQTIHQWPATLVQPVGSPLSLECTVEGTSNPNLYWYRQAAGRGLQLLFYSVGIGQISSEVPQNLSASRPQDRQFILSSKKLLLSDSGFYLCAWSVMATEAFFGQGTRLTVV.

The chain has TRBV28 and TRBJ1-2; a possible D gene is TRBD1 (6 bases). Germline CDR1 and CDR2: MDHEN and SYDVKM. Trimming took 6 bases from V and 8 from J, leaving 19 bases between them. The CDR3 runs to 14 residues. The DNA for the CDR3 is TGTGCCAGCAGCCGGACCGGGACAAAGGGAGGCTACACCTTC. It translates to CASSRTGTKGGYTF.

The chain carries TRBV12-3 or TRBV12-4 and TRBJ2-1, with D possibly being TRBD1 (6 bases). CDR3 length: 12 residues. V shed 5 bases and J shed 7 bases, with 9 bases lying between them. CDR3 in amino acids: CASSQTGNEQFF. For the CDR3, the DNA is TGTGCCAGCAGTCAAACAGGGAATGAGCAGTTCTTC.

The chain carries TRBV6-5 and TRBJ2-3; TRBD2 aligns across 9 bases. The CDR3 covers 16 residues. J was trimmed by 4 bases and V by 0 bases; bases with no gene match: 5. Germline V gene lookup returns CDR1 MNHEY and CDR2 SVGAGI. This CDR3 reads CASSYSAGGRSDTQYF. In DNA form, the CDR3 reads TGTGCCAGCAGTTACTCGGCGGGAGGGCGCTCAGATACGCAGTATTTT.

This sequence joins TRBV2 and TRBJ1-5; 8 bases agree with TRBD1. Germline V gene sequence: CDR1 SNHLY, CDR2 FYNNEI. This CDR3 has 15 amino acids. The trim removed 0 bases at V and 4 bases at J, leaving 2 bases unmatched. The DNA for the CDR3 is TGTGCCAGCAGTGAAGCCAGGGGGCGGAATCAGCCCCAGCATTTT. Residues: CASSEARGRNQPQHF.

The CDR3 protein is CASSPEGGQPQHF. The DNA for the CDR3 is TGTGCCAGCAGCCCGGAAGGAGGTCAGCCCCAGCATTTT. The chain uses TRBV5-4 and TRBJ1-5; no clear D. V gave up 4 bases and J gave up 6 bases, with 11 bases separating them. The CDR3 has 13 residues. The V gene's germline CDR1 is SGHNT and CDR2 YYREEE (reference sequence). Using reference TRBV5-4 and TRBJ1-5 for the parts outside the CDR3, the full variable domain is ETGVTQSPTHLIKTRGQQVTLRCSSQSGHNTVSWYQQALGQGPQFIFQYYREEENGRGNFPPRFSGLQFPNYSSELNVNALELDDSALYLCASSPEGGQPQHFGDGTRLSIL.

The rearrangement links TRBV7-6 to TRBJ2-5; the D gene is possibly TRBD2 (5 bases). Germline loops: CDR1 SGHVS, CDR2 FNYEAQ. The V end lost 5 bases, the J end lost 7 bases, and 17 bases lay between the germline ends. CDR3 length equals 14 residues. The CDR3: CASSPELDRGTQYF. The CDR3 nucleotides are TGTGCCAGCAGCCCCGAACTAGACCGGGGGACCCAGTACTTC.

The chain couples TRBV9 to TRBJ2-3, with 7 bases identical to TRBD2. J lost 3 bases, V lost 4 bases, and 11 bases had no gene match. This CDR3 is 16 amino acids long. Germline CDR1 is SGDLS and CDR2 is YYNGEE. The CDR3, as DNA: TGTGCCAGCAGCACCCAGGGAGGGCTTGGTACAGATACGCAGTATTTT. It codes for CASSTQGGLGTDTQYF.

Here the CDR3 reads CASSVGISVSSYNEQFF. Written as DNA, the CDR3 is TGTGCCAGCAGCGTAGGGATTAGCGTTAGCTCCTACAATGAGCAGTTCTTC. This sequence joins TRBV9 and TRBJ2-1; D perhaps matches TRBD2 (5 bases). CDR1 and CDR2 (germline): SGDLS, YYNGEE. V was shortened by 0 bases and J by 0 bases, with 13 bases between the two germline ends. The CDR3 spans 17 residues.

By proportion, this clone is medium-sized. The chain couples TRBV3-1 (or the pseudogene TRBV3-2) to TRBJ2-1, with a tentative D call TRBD2 (6 bases). Germline CDR1 LGHDT, CDR2 YNNKEL (reference sequence). Trimming removed 0 bases from V and 2 bases from J, with 11 bases in between. The CDR3 contains 16 residues. CDR3 amino acids: CASSQEDGGAYNEQFF. In nucleotides, the CDR3 is TGTGCCAGCAGCCAAGAGGATGGCGGGGCCTACAATGAGCAGTTCTTC.

The chain joins TRBV3-1 (or the pseudogene TRBV3-2) to TRBJ2-5, with a weak D call TRBD2 (6 bases). V was cut by 4 bases and J by 5 bases, with 20 bases left in between. The CDR3 totals 16 residues. Germline CDR1 LGHDT, CDR2 YNNKEL (reference sequence). The CDR3 region is CASSPRDSGTRETQYF. The CDR3 DNA follows: TGTGCCAGCAGCCCCAGGGATTCCGGGACTCGGGAGACCCAGTACTTC.

This clone occurred once. CDR3 nucleotides: TGCGCCAGCAGCTCTAGCGGGGGAGGAGATACGCAGTATTTT. It yields the protein CASSSSGGGDTQYF. The gene calls are TRBV5-1 and TRBJ2-3, with 10 nucleotides matching TRBD2. This CDR3 is built from 14 residues. The V gene end was trimmed by 3 bases and the J gene end by 5 bases; junction bases not matched to a gene: 3. Germline V gene sequence: CDR1 SGHRS, CDR2 YFSETQ. Together with reference TRBV5-1 and TRBJ2-3, the CDR3 gives the full variable domain: KAGVTQTPRYLIKTRGQQVTLSCSPISGHRSVSWYQQTPGQGLQFLFEYFSETQRNKGNFPGRFSGRQFSNSRSEMNVSTLELGDSALYLCASSSSGGGDTQYFGPGTRLTVL.

This chain uses TRBV3-1 (or the pseudogene TRBV3-2) with TRBJ1-1; D possibly corresponds to TRBD1 (5 bases). Germline V CDR1 and CDR2: LGHDT, YNNKEL (reference sequence). The V gene lost 1 base and the J gene lost 3 bases, with 6 bases spanning the gap. CDR3 length: 13 amino acids. CDR3 DNA: TGTGCCAGCAGCCAAGGCAGGGACACTGAAGCTTTCTTT. Its translation: CASSQGRDTEAFF.

J is TRBJ2-7 and V is TRBV5-8; TRBD1 agrees at 11 bases. The CDR3 has 15 amino acids. Germline lookup yields CDR1 SGHTS and CDR2 YDEGEE. With 2 bases clipped from V and 3 bases from J, the junction kept 4 bases outside the gene matches. The CDR3 spells CASSLPGTGGYEQYF. The CDR3 DNA follows: TGTGCCAGCAGCTTACCAGGGACAGGGGGCTACGAGCAGTACTTC. The full variable domain, in which reference TRBV5-8 and TRBJ2-7 provide the parts outside the CDR3, is EAGVTQSPTHLIKTRGQQATLRCSPISGHTSVYWYQQALGLGLQFLLWYDEGEERNRGNFPPRFSGRQFPNYSSELNVNALELEDSALYLCASSLPGTGGYEQYFGPGTRLTVT.

The chain carries TRBV11-2 and TRBJ2-5; TRBD1 matches at 9 bases. The CDR3 is 15 amino acids. The J segment lost 3 bases and the V segment lost 2 bases, leaving 4 bases of the junction unmatched. Germline V CDR1 and CDR2: SGHAT, FQNNGV. The CDR3 is CASSLPGQGEETQYF. The CDR3 coding sequence is TGTGCCAGCAGCTTACCGGGACAGGGCGAAGAGACCCAGTACTTC.